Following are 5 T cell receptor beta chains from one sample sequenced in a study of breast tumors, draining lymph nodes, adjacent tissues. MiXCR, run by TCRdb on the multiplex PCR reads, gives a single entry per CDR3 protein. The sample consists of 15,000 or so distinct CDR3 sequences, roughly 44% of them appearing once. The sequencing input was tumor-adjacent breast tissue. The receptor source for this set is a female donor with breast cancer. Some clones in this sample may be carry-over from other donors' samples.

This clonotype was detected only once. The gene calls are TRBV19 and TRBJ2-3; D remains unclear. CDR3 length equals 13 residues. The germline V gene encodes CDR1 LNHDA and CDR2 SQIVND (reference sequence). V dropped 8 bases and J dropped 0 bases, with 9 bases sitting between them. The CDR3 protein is CASSGFSTDTQYF. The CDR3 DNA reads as TGTGCCAGTTCGGGTTTTAGCACAGATACGCAGTATTTT. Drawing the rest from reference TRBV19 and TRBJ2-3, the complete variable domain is DGGITQSPKYLFRKEGQNVTLSCEQNLNHDAMYWYRQDPGQGLRLIYYSQIVNDFQKGDIAEGYSVSREKKESFPLTVTSAQKNPTAFYLCASSGFSTDTQYFGPGTRLTVL.

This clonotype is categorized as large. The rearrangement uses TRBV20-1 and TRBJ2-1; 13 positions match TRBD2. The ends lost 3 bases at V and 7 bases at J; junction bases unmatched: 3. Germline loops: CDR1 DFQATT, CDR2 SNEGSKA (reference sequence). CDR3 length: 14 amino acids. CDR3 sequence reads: CSARWTSGRNEQFF. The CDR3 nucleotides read TGCAGTGCTAGGTGGACTAGCGGGAGAAATGAGCAGTTCTTC.

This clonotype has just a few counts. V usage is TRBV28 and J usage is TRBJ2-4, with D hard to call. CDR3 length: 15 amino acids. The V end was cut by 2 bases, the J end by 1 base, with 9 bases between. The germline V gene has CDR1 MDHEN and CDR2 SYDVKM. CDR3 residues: CASSLLEQAKNIQYF. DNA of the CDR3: TGTGCCAGCAGTTTACTGGAACAGGCCAAAAACATTCAGTACTTC.

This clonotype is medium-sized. CDR3 loop: CAWSDTGGGYGYTF. CDR3 bases: TGTGCCTGGAGCGACACAGGGGGAGGCTATGGCTACACCTTC. This chain connects TRBV30 to TRBJ1-2; TRBD1 matches 8 bases. After removal of 3 bases from V and 4 bases from J, the junction contained 7 bases not matched to a gene. Germline loops: CDR1 GTSNPN, CDR2 SVGIG (reference sequence). This CDR3 has 14 residues.

The CDR3 bases are TGTGCCAGCAGCCAAGGCCAGTTCTATGGCTACACCTTC. Translation: CASSQGQFYGYTF. The J gene is TRBJ1-2, the V gene TRBV14; no reliable D call. CDR3 length: 13 residues. Germline lookup yields CDR1 SGHDN and CDR2 FVKESK. Trimming took off 1 base at V and 4 bases at J, with 7 bases between the two ends.